This TCR beta chain derives from a study of T cell changes during pregnancy in multiple sclerosis. This CDR3 is 16 amino acids long. Germline V gene lookup returns CDR1 SEHNR and CDR2 FQNEAQ (reference sequence). V lost 3 bases to trimming and J lost 3 bases; unmatched junction nucleotides: 11. Clones were sequenced by immunoSEQ multiplex PCR, and TCRdb holds only the in-frame ones, with some missing. The table records around 80,000 clones, 94% of them present only once. The sequence was obtained from a female donor in good health, enrolled as a control in a pregnancy study. The source material was peripheral blood, sampled in the second trimester of pregnancy. The chain links TRBV7-9 to TRBJ2-7, with 7 bases lining up with TRBD2. CDR3 amino acids: CASSFTSGGPFYEQYF. DNA for the CDR3: TGTGCCAGCAGCTTTACGTCGGGAGGCCCATTCTACGAGCAGTACTTC.